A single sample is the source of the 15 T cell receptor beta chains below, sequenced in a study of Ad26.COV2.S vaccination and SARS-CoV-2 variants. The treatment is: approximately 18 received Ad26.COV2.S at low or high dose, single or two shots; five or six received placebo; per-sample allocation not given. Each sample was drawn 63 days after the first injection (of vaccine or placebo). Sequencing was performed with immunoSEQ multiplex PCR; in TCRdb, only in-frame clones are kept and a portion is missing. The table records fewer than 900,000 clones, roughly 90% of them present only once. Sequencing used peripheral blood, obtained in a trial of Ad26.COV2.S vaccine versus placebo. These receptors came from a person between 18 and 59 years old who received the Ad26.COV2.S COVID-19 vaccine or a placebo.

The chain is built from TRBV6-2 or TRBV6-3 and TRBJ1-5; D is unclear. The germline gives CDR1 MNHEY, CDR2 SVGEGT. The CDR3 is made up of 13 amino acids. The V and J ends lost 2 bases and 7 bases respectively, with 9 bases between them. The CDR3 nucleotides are TGTGCCAGCAGTTACCGGGGAACCCAGCCCCAGCATTTT. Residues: CASSYRGTQPQHF.

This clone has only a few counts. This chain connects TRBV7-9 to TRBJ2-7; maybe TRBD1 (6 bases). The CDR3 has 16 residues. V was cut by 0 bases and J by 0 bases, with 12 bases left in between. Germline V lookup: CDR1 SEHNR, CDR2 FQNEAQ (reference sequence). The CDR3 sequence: CASSLAQGSYSYEQYF. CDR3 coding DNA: TGTGCCAGCAGCTTAGCGCAGGGGTCCTACTCCTACGAGCAGTACTTC.

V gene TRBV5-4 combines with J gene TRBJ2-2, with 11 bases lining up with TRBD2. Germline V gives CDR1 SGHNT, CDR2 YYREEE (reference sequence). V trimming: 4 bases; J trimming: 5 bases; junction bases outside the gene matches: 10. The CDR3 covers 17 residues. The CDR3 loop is CASSMNSGRAWTGELFF. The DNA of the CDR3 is TGTGCCAGCAGCATGAATAGCGGGAGGGCCTGGACCGGGGAGCTGTTTTTT.

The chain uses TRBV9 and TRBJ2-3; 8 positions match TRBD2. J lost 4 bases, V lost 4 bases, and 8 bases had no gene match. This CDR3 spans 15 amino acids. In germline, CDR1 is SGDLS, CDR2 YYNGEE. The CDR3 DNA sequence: TGTGCCAGCAGCCCCAGGGTAGCGGGGTCAGATACGCAGTATTTT. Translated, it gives CASSPRVAGSDTQYF.

CDR3 sequence: CASSPPGERGNTEAFF. CDR3 DNA: TGTGCCAGCTCACCACCGGGAGAGAGGGGGAACACTGAAGCTTTCTTT. The chain recombines TRBV18 with TRBJ1-1, with D perhaps TRBD1 (5 bases). In germline, CDR1 is KGHSH, CDR2 LQKENI. The CDR3 has 16 residues. V lost 0 bases and J lost 1, with 12 bases in between. The complete variable domain, with remaining parts taken from reference TRBV18 and TRBJ1-1, reads NAGVMQNPRHLVRRRGQEARLRCSPMKGHSHVYWYRQLPEEGLKFMVYLQKENIIDESGMPKERFSAEFPKEGPSILRIQQVVRGDSAAYFCASSPPGERGNTEAFFGQGTRLTVV.

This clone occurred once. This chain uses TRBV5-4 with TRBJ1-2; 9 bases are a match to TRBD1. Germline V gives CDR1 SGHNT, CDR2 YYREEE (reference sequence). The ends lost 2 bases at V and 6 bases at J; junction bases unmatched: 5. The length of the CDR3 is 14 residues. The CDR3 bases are TGTGCCAGCAGCTTCTTACAGGGGGCTGATGGCTACACCTTC. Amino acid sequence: CASSFLQGADGYTF. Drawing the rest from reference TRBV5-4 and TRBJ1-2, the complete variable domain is ETGVTQSPTHLIKTRGQQVTLRCSSQSGHNTVSWYQQALGQGPQFIFQYYREEENGRGNFPPRFSGLQFPNYSSELNVNALELDDSALYLCASSFLQGADGYTFGSGTRLTVV.

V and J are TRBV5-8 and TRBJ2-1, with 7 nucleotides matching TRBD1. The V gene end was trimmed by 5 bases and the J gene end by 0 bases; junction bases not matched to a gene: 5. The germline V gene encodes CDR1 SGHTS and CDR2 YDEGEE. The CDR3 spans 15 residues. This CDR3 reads CASRNRGSSYNEQFF. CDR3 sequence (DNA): TGTGCCAGCAGGAACAGGGGAAGCTCCTACAATGAGCAGTTCTTC.

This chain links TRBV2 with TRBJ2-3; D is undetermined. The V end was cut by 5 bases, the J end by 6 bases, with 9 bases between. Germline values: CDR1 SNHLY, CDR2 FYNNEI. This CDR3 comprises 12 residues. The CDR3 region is CASSFLLDTQYF. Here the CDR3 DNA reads TGTGCCAGCAGTTTTTTGTTGGATACGCAGTATTTT.

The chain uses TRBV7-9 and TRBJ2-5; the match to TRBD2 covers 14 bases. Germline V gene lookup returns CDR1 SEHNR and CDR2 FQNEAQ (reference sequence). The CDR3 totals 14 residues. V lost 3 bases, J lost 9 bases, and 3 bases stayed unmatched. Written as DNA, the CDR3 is TGTGCCAGCAGCTTGACTAGCGGGAGGGCCGCCCAGTACTTC. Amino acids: CASSLTSGRAAQYF.

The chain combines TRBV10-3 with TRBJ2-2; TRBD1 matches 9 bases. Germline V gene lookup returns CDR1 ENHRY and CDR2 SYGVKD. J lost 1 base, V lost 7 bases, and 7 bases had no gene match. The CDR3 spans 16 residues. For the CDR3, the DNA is TGTGCCATCACACAAACAGGGGGCCTGAACACCGGGGAGCTGTTTTTT. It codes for CAITQTGGLNTGELFF.

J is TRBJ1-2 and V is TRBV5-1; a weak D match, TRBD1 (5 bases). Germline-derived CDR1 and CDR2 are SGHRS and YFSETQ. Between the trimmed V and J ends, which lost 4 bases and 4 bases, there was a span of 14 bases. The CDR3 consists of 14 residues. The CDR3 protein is CASSTPRGSYGYTF. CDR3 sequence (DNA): TGCGCCAGCAGCACCCCTCGGGGGTCCTATGGCTACACCTTC. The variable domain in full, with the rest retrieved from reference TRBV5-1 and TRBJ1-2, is KAGVTQTPRYLIKTRGQQVTLSCSPISGHRSVSWYQQTPGQGLQFLFEYFSETQRNKGNFPGRFSGRQFSNSRSEMNVSTLELGDSALYLCASSTPRGSYGYTFGSGTRLTVV.

The CDR3 spells CASSLLGQVWETQYF. The CDR3 coding sequence is TGCGCCAGCAGCTTGTTGGGGCAGGTTTGGGAGACCCAGTACTTC. The rearrangement links TRBV5-1 to TRBJ2-5; possibly TRBD1 for D (5 bases). V lost 1 base and J lost 5, with 15 bases in between. Per the germline V gene, CDR1 is SGHRS and CDR2 is YFSETQ. The CDR3 length is 15 residues.

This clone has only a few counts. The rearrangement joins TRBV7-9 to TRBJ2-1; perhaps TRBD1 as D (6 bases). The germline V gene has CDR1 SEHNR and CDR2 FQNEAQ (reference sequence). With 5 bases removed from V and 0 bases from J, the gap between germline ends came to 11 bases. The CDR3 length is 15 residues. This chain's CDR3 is CASSNGDISYNEQFF. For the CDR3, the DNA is TGTGCCAGCAGCAACGGGGACATCTCCTACAATGAGCAGTTCTTC.

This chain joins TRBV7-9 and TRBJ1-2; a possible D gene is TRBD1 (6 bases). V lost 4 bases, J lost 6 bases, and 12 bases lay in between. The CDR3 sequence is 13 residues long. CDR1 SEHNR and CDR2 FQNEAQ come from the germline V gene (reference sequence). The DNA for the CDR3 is TGTGCCAGCAGCTCGGGACACGCCGATGGCTACACCTTC. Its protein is CASSSGHADGYTF. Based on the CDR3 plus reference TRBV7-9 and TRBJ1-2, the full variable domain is DTGVSQNPRHKITKRGQNVTFRCDPISEHNRLYWYRQTLGQGPEFLTYFQNEAQLEKSRLLSDRFSAERPKGSFSTLEIQRTEQGDSAMYLCASSSGHADGYTFGSGTRLTVV.

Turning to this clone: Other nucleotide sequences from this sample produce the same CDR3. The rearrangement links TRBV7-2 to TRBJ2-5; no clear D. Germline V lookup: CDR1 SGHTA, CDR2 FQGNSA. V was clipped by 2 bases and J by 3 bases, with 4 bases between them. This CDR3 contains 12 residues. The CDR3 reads CASSLFEETQYF. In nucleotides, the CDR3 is TGTGCCAGCAGCTTATTTGAAGAGACCCAGTACTTC. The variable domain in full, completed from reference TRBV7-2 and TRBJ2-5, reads GAGVSQSPSNKVTEKGKDVELRCDPISGHTALYWYRQSLGQGLEFLIYFQGNSAPDKSGLPSDRFSAERTGGSVSTLTIQRTQQEDSAVYLCASSLFEETQYFGPGTRLLVL.